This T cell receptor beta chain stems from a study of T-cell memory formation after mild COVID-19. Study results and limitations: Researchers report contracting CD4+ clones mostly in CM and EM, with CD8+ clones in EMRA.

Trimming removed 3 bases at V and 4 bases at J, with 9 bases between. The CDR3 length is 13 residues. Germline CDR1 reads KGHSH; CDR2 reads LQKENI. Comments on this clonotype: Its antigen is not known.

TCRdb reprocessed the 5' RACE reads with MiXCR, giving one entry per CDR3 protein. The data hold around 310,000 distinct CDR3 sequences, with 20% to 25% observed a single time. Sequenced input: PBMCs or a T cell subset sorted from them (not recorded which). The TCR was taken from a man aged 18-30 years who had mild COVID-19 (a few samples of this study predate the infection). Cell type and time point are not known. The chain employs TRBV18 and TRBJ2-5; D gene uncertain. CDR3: CASSPYSGETQYF. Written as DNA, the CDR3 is TGTGCCAGCTCACCTTACTCGGGAGAGACCCAGTACTTC.